Listed below are T cell receptor beta chains from one sample, sequenced in a study of control samples from healthy donors and cancer patients. Clones were sequenced by immunoSEQ multiplex PCR, and TCRdb holds only the in-frame ones, with some missing. Among roughly 100,000 clones, around nine tenths were seen once, and the ten largest hold roughly 19%. Sample: PBMCs. The receptors stem from a man aged 60 to 75 with lung cancer. The CDR3 runs from the conserved cysteine through the conserved F or W. A D gene is named only where the DNA matches it firmly. For some rows the clone size is stated as once, few or many, or as a class when expanded; others skip it.

abundance	v_gene	j_gene	d_gene	CDR3aa	CDR3nt
.	TRBV5-1	TRBJ2-7	TRBD1	CASSLDRGTYEQYF	TGCGCCAGCAGCCTGGACAGGGGGACCTACGAGCAGTACTTC
.	TRBV7-9	TRBJ1-2	.	CASSLTTWDGYTF	TGTGCCAGCAGCTTAACGACCTGGGATGGCTACACCTTC
.	TRBV4-1	TRBJ2-1	.	CASSQEEMGETFYNEQFF	TGCGCCAGCAGCCAAGAAGAAATGGGGGAAACTTTCTACAATGAGCAGTTCTTC
.	TRBV7-2	TRBJ1-2	.	CASSLGGGGFNYGYTF	TGTGCCAGCAGCTTAGGGGGGGGAGGCTTTAACTATGGCTACACCTTC
.	TRBV18	TRBJ2-5	.	CASSPSDPRTETQYF	TGTGCCAGCTCACCTTCGGACCCTAGAACAGAGACCCAGTACTTC
.	TRBV15	TRBJ1-5	TRBD1	CATSRISGTGNQPQHF	TGTGCCACCAGCAGAATCTCCGGGACAGGTAATCAGCCCCAGCATTTT
.	TRBV6-5	TRBJ2-5	.	CASSYLQTQETQYF	TGTGCCAGCAGTTACTTACAGACACAAGAGACCCAGTACTTC
.	TRBV3-1/TRBV3-2	TRBJ1-3	.	CASSRGNRNSGNTIYF	TGTGCCAGCAGCCGAGGAAACAGAAACTCTGGAAACACCATATATTTT
.	TRBV6-6	TRBJ1-2	TRBD1	CASRNPFRDRTYGYTF	TGTGCCAGCAGGAACCCCTTCCGGGACAGGACCTATGGCTACACCTTC
.	TRBV6-1	TRBJ2-6	.	CASSDPGVISGANVLTF	TGTGCCAGCAGTGACCCGGGGGTGATCTCTGGGGCCAACGTCCTGACTTTC
once	TRBV5-1	TRBJ2-1	TRBD1	CASSLETGEDEQFF	TGCGCCAGCAGCTTGGAAACAGGGGAAGATGAGCAGTTCTTC
.	TRBV25-1	TRBJ2-5	.	CASSENDDRGNQYF	TGTGCCAGCAGTGAAAACGATGACCGAGGTAACCAGTACTTC
.	TRBV24-1	TRBJ2-3	.	CATEVGGTGTDTQYF	TGTGCCACCGAAGTTGGCGGGACAGGCACAGATACGCAGTATTTT
.	TRBV5-1	TRBJ1-1	.	CASSLVGRVNTEAFF	TGCGCCAGCAGCTTAGTCGGGAGGGTGAACACTGAAGCTTTCTTT
.	TRBV7-9	TRBJ2-2	TRBD1	CASSWGQGSTGELFF	TGTGCCAGCAGCTGGGGACAGGGGAGCACCGGGGAGCTGTTTTTT
.	TRBV27	TRBJ1-3	.	CASRPMGSGNTIYF	TGTGCCAGCAGACCCATGGGCTCTGGAAACACCATATATTTT
once	TRBV13	TRBJ2-1	TRBD1	CASTVGKQGSSYNEQFF	TGTGCCAGCACCGTAGGGAAACAGGGGAGCTCCTACAATGAGCAGTTCTTC
once	TRBV5-1	TRBJ1-6	TRBD1	CASRLGTDNSPLHF	TGCGCCAGCAGACTAGGGACAGATAATTCACCCCTCCACTTT
.	TRBV11-2	TRBJ2-1	.	CASSLDKVYNEQFF	TGTGCCAGCAGCTTAGACAAGGTCTACAATGAGCAGTTCTTC
.	TRBV12-5	TRBJ2-2	.	CASGRDTGELFF	TGTGCTAGTGGCCGAGATACCGGGGAGCTGTTTTTT
once	TRBV18	TRBJ1-2	.	CASSPVPVDYGYTF	TGTGCCAGCTCACCAGTACCGGTGGACTATGGCTACACCTTC
.	TRBV5-1	TRBJ1-1	TRBD1	CASSLDPQGGETEAFF	TGCGCCAGCAGCTTGGACCCCCAGGGGGGGGAAACTGAAGCTTTCTTT
.	TRBV9	TRBJ1-1	.	CASSVGAGQNTEAFF	TGTGCCAGCAGCGTAGGGGCAGGGCAGAACACTGAAGCTTTCTTT
.	TRBV7-9	TRBJ1-1	TRBD1	CASSSGTGGITEAFF	TGTGCCAGCAGCTCTGGGACAGGGGGTATCACTGAAGCTTTCTTT
.	TRBV5-1	TRBJ1-2	TRBD1	CASSLVPGQDLVGYGYTF	TGCGCCAGCAGCTTGGTTCCGGGACAGGACCTCGTTGGCTATGGCTACACCTTC
once	TRBV6-5	TRBJ1-2	TRBD1	CASSTGTGGYGYTF	TGTGCCAGCAGTACCGGGACAGGGGGGTATGGCTACACCTTC
.	TRBV7-2	TRBJ2-4	.	CASSQGGATYIQYF	TGTGCCAGCAGCCAAGGGGGAGCGACCTACATTCAGTACTTC
.	TRBV7-8	TRBJ1-2	TRBD1	CASSRVLRGQNYGYTF	TGTGCCAGCAGCCGTGTGTTAAGGGGGCAGAACTATGGCTACACCTTC
.	TRBV6-1	TRBJ1-5	.	CASSEAPTGRNNQPQHF	TGTGCCAGCAGTGAAGCTCCAACAGGGCGAAACAATCAGCCCCAGCATTTT
.	TRBV7-3	TRBJ2-1	.	CASSWGRGTLPNEQFF	TGTGCCAGCAGCTGGGGGCGGGGGACCTTACCGAATGAGCAGTTCTTC
.	TRBV11-3	TRBJ2-3	TRBD2	CASSLGAGRGTDTQYF	TGTGCCAGCAGCCTCGGGGCAGGGAGGGGCACAGATACGCAGTATTTT
.	TRBV6-5	TRBJ1-1	TRBD1	CASSTGTGNTEAFF	TGTGCCAGCAGTACTGGGACAGGCAACACTGAAGCTTTCTTT
.	TRBV5-4	TRBJ1-3	.	CASSSPPGRGTGNTIYF	TGTGCCAGCAGCTCCCCCCCGGGAAGGGGCACTGGAAACACCATATATTTT
once	TRBV6-5	TRBJ1-2	.	CASSYRRGGDGYTF	TGTGCCAGCAGTTATCGCAGGGGCGGTGATGGCTACACCTTC
few	TRBV7-2	TRBJ2-4	TRBD2	CASSLVGGKNIQYF	TGTGCCAGCAGCTTAGTGGGAGGGAAGAACATTCAGTACTTC
.	TRBV27	TRBJ1-6	TRBD1	CASSRKSVQGAYNSPLHF	TGTGCCAGCAGCCGAAAATCAGTACAGGGGGCCTATAATTCACCCCTCCACTTT
.	TRBV9	TRBJ1-1	.	CASSPGGAGAEAFF	TGTGCCAGCAGCCCAGGAGGGGCCGGCGCTGAAGCTTTCTTT
.	TRBV14	TRBJ1-3	.	CASSQVGVVGNTIYF	TGTGCCAGCAGCCAAGTTGGAGTGGTAGGAAACACCATATATTTT
.	TRBV9	TRBJ2-1	TRBD2	CASSVGASGGYYNEQFF	TGTGCCAGCAGCGTAGGAGCTAGCGGGGGATACTACAATGAGCAGTTCTTC
.	TRBV5-1	TRBJ2-3	.	CASSLAPGNEDTQYF	TGCGCCAGCAGCTTGGCCCCAGGGAATGAAGATACGCAGTATTTT
few	TRBV29-1	TRBJ2-2	.	CSVSKDYTGELFF	TGCAGCGTTTCTAAGGATTACACCGGGGAGCTGTTTTTT
.	TRBV6-1	TRBJ2-5	TRBD2	CASSAGTSGFQETQYF	TGTGCCAGCAGTGCGGGGACTAGCGGGTTCCAAGAGACCCAGTACTTC
.	TRBV7-3	TRBJ2-2	.	CASSFNRNTGELFF	TGTGCCAGCAGCTTTAACAGGAACACCGGGGAGCTGTTTTTT
.	TRBV11-2	TRBJ2-5	.	CASSSPRAGAPGTQYF	TGTGCCAGCAGCTCCCCCCGGGCGGGGGCCCCGGGGACCCAGTACTTC
once	TRBV7-8	TRBJ2-5	.	CASSFGTVQETQYF	TGTGCCAGCAGCTTCGGGACGGTTCAAGAGACCCAGTACTTC
.	TRBV4-1	TRBJ1-2	.	CASSHPDVAYGYTF	TGCGCCAGCAGCCATCCCGACGTGGCCTATGGCTACACCTTC